Shown below are 9 T cell receptor beta chains from a single sample sequenced in a study of T-cell reconstitution after alpha-beta-depleted transplantation in children. TCRbeta library preparation incorporated unique molecular identifiers. TCRdb independently ran MiXCR on the PCR reads; one entry per CDR3 protein. The table has about 260,000 distinct CDR3 sequences, about 9.9% seen once; the top ten hold less than 25%. The sample in question was peripheral blood, obtained 180 days after TCRalphabeta/CD19-depleted stem cell transplant. These receptors came from a male patient between 2 and 9 years old who had a stem cell transplant for chronic granulomatous disease, so the T cells may come from the graft donor.

This clonotype was counted many times. The rearrangement uses TRBV20-1 and TRBJ1-1; no clear D gene. Trimming took off 4 bases at V and 4 bases at J, with 10 bases between the two ends. The CDR3 is 12 amino acids. Per germline, CDR1 DFQATT and CDR2 SNEGSKA (reference sequence). This CDR3 is CSATERGTEAFF. Here the CDR3 DNA reads TGCAGTGCTACGGAACGGGGCACTGAAGCTTTCTTT.

This clonotype occurred many times. This chain joins TRBV12-3 or TRBV12-4 and TRBJ2-3; no definite D call. This CDR3 spans 17 amino acids. V was shortened by 2 bases and J by 2 bases, with 17 bases between the two germline ends. The CDR3 nucleotides are TGTGCCAGCAGTTTAAGAAGCGATCTATTTTCCACAGATACGCAGTATTTT. This sequence encodes CASSLRSDLFSTDTQYF.

The V and J genes are TRBV3-1 and TRBJ2-4; 8 nucleotides line up with TRBD2. CDR1 LGHDT and CDR2 YNNKEL come from the germline V gene (reference sequence). V trimming: 3 bases; J trimming: 5 bases; junction bases outside the gene matches: 0. The CDR3 has 13 amino acids. The CDR3 DNA reads as TGTGCCAGCAGCCAGCGGGGGGAAAACATTCAGTACTTC. Amino acid sequence: CASSQRGENIQYF.

This clonotype was found many times. The rearrangement joins TRBV5-1 to TRBJ1-5, with D possibly TRBD1 on 5 matching bases. The CDR3 has 15 residues. In germline, CDR1 is SGHRS, CDR2 YFSETQ. The V and J ends lost 0 bases and 7 bases respectively, with 14 bases between them. This CDR3 is CASSLVGGLGQPQHF. DNA for the CDR3: TGCGCCAGCAGCTTGGTGGGGGGATTGGGACAGCCCCAGCATTTT.

This clonotype showed up many times. The chain is built from TRBV20-1 and TRBJ2-1, with 11 bases that match TRBD2. With 5 bases clipped from V and 9 bases from J, the junction kept 15 bases outside the gene matches. Germline V lookup: CDR1 DFQATT, CDR2 SNEGSKA (reference sequence). The length of the CDR3 is 16 residues. CDR3 coding DNA: TGCAGTGCTGCCCCCCCGACTAGCGGGACATTCGGTGAGCAGTTCTTC. Protein: CSAAPPTSGTFGEQFF.

The chain recombines TRBV6-2 or TRBV6-3 with TRBJ2-7; D is ambiguous. The germline V and J ends were trimmed by 7 bases and 6 bases, with 16 bases remaining between them. The germline V gene encodes CDR1 MNHEY and CDR2 SVGEGT. This CDR3 spans 13 amino acids. DNA of the CDR3: TGTGCCAGCAAGAGACCTTCGATCTCCGAGCAGTACTTC. It is translated as CASKRPSISEQYF.

The sample holds a few counts of this clonotype. J is TRBJ2-2 and V is TRBV7-9; 8 bases match TRBD1. Germline V CDR1 and CDR2: SEHNR, FQNEAQ (reference sequence). The V gene end was trimmed by 5 bases and the J gene end by 2 bases; junction bases not matched to a gene: 4. There are 15 residues in the CDR3. The CDR3 DNA follows: TGTGCCAGCAGCCAGGACAGGGAAAACACCGGGGAGCTGTTTTTT. Amino acids: CASSQDRENTGELFF.

This clonotype was seen a few times. This rearrangement joins TRBV5-1 to TRBJ2-1; 10 bases align to TRBD2. This CDR3 spans 16 amino acids. CDR1 is SGHRS, CDR2 YFSETQ, per germline. V lost 4 bases, J lost 8 bases, and 12 bases stayed unmatched. This chain's CDR3 is CASSNPGTSETHEQFF. CDR3 in DNA: TGCGCCAGCAGCAACCCCGGGACTAGCGAAACCCATGAGCAGTTCTTC.

The table lists this clonotype with many counts. The J gene is TRBJ2-5, the V gene TRBV7-2, with 10 bases lining up with TRBD2. The CDR3 is 14 amino acids. Germline lookup yields CDR1 SGHTA and CDR2 FQGNSA. After removal of 1 base from V and 6 bases from J, the junction contained 2 bases not matched to a gene. The DNA for the CDR3 is TGTGCCAGCAGCTTAGGAGCGGGAGGGCAGACCCAGTACTTC. This codes for CASSLGAGGQTQYF.